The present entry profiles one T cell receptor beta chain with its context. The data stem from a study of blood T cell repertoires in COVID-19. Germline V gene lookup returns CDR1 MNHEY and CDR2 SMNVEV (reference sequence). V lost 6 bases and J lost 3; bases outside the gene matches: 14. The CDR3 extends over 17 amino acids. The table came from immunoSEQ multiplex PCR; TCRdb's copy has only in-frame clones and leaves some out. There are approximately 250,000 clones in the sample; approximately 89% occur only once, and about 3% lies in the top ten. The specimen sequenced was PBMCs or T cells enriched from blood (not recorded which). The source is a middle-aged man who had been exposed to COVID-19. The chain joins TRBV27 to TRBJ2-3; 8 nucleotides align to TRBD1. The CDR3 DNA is TGTGCCAGCAGAAAAGGACAGGGAAGGTTTACGACAGATACGCAGTATTTT. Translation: CASRKGQGRFTTDTQYF.